The 5 T cell receptor beta chains given below trace back to one sample, sequenced in a study of blood T cell repertoires in COVID-19 (dated by TCRdb to about 2020). The protocol used for the library was the immunoSEQ multiplex PCR assay. In TCRdb, the immuneACCESS table is reduced to in-frame sequences with V and J assigned. These tables do not hold every clone; where another copy was compared, an unresolved V gene accounts for under half, and the others remain unexplained. The sample table records 150,000 to 200,000 clones; roughly 85% of these occur just once. Nearly 4.5% of the sample belongs to the ten largest clones. Sequencing was done on a sample of PBMCs or T cells enriched from blood (not recorded which). The source is a woman between 45 and 65 years old who had recovered from COVID-19.

The chain carries TRBV5-1 and TRBJ2-3; no clear D. The CDR3 covers 16 residues. Per the germline V gene, CDR1 is SGHRS and CDR2 is YFSETQ. The V end was cut by 2 bases, the J end by 1 base, with 14 bases between. The CDR3 reads CASSLVDTQRTDTQYF. The CDR3 region has the DNA TGCGCCAGCAGCTTAGTCGACACCCAGCGCACAGATACGCAGTATTTT.

This clone was observed a single time. This chain uses TRBV19 with TRBJ2-2; possible D gene TRBD1, 6 bases. V shed 7 bases and J shed 0 bases, with 12 bases lying between them. This CDR3 region has 15 residues. Germline assignment: CDR1 LNHDA and CDR2 SQIVND (reference sequence). The CDR3 DNA sequence: TGTGCCAGTACCACCGGGACACCGAACACCGGGGAGCTGTTTTTT. Translating it yields CASTTGTPNTGELFF.

The chain combines TRBV7-2 with TRBJ2-5; 7 bases match TRBD2. With V trimmed by 5 bases and J by 0 bases, 15 bases remained unmatched. CDR1 is SGHTA and CDR2 is FQGNSA in the germline V gene. The CDR3 extends over 18 amino acids. CDR3 nucleotides: TGTGCCAGCAGCCGGAGGTTGGGGGGGGTCGGGTACCAAGAGACCCAGTACTTC. Translation gives CASSRRLGGVGYQETQYF.

The chain has TRBV28 and TRBJ2-7; a weak D match, TRBD1 (7 bases). The V gene's germline CDR1 is MDHEN and CDR2 SYDVKM. This CDR3 has 14 amino acids. V lost 6 bases, J lost 5 bases, and 17 bases lay in between. The CDR3 DNA reads as TGTGCCAGCAGAGGGCAGGGGGGTGGAAACGAGCAGTACGTC. Translated, it gives CASRGQGGGNEQYV.

This clone turned up a few times. The rearrangement uses TRBV30 and TRBJ1-1; D remains unclear. There are 13 residues in the CDR3. V lost 0 bases, J lost 2 bases, and 7 bases lay in between. The V gene's germline CDR1 is GTSNPN and CDR2 SVGIG (reference sequence). CDR3 sequence reads: CAWSVSVNTEAFF. CDR3 bases: TGTGCCTGGAGTGTATCAGTAAACACTGAAGCTTTCTTT.